The sequence of this TCR beta chain was determined in a study of T cell responses to AZD1222 COVID-19 vaccine. Here immunoSEQ multiplex PCR was the method, and the copy in TCRdb shows in-frame clones only, minus some. Among roughly 150,000 clones, roughly 92% were seen once, and the ten largest hold about 1.6%. As to this clone: What it recognizes is unknown.

General study points: CD4 TCRs linked to vaccination spanned spike, dominating at 160-218 and 743-854.

This CDR3 is 15 amino acids long. V shed 3 bases and J shed 4 bases, with 16 bases lying between them. The germline CDR1 and CDR2 sequences are MDHEN and SYDVKM. The TCR comes from an adult in good health. The V call is TRBV28, the J call TRBJ2-7; TRBD1 is a possible D gene (5 bases). Source: peripheral blood, taken on day 0 of AZD1222 vaccination. The chain's CDR3 is CASSLGPIKLYEQYF. CDR3 DNA sequence: TGTGCCAGCAGTTTGGGGCCCATAAAGCTATACGAGCAGTACTTC.